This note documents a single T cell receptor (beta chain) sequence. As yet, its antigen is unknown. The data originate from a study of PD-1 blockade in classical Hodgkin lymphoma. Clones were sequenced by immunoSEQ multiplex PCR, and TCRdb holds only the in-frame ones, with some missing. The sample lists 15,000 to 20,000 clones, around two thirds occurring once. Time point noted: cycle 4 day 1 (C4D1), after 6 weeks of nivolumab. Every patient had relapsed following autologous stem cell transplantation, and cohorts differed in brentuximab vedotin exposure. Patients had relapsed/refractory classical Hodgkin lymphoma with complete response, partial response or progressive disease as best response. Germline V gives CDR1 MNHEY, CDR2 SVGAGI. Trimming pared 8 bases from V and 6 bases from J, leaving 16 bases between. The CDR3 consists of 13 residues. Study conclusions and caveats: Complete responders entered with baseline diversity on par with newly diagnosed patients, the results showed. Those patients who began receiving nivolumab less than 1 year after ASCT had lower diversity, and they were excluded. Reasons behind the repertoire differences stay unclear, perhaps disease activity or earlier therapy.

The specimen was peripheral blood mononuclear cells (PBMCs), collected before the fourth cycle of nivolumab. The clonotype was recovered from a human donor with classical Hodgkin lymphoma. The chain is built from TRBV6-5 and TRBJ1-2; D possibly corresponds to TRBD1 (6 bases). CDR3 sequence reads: CASYGQLLDGYTF. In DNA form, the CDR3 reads TGTGCCAGCTACGGACAGCTATTGGATGGCTACACCTTC.